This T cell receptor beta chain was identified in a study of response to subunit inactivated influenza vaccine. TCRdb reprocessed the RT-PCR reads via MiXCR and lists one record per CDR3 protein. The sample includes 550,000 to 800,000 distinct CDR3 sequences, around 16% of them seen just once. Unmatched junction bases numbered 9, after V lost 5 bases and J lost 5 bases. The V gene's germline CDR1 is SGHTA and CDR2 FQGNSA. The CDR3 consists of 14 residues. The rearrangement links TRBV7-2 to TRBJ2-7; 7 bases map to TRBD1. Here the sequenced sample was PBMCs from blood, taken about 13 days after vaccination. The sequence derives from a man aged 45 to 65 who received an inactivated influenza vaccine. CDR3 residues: CASSRGTASNEQYF. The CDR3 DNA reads TGTGCCAGCAGCAGGGGGACAGCGAGCAACGAGCAGTACTTC.